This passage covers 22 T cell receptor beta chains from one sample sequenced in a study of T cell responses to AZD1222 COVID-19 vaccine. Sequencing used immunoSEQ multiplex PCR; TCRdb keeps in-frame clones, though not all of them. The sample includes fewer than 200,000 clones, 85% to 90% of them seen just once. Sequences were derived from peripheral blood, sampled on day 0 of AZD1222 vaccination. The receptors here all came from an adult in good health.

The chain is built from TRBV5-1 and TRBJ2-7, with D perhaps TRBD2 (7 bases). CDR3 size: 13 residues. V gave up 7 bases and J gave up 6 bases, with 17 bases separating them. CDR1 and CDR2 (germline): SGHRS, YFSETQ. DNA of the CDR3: TGCGCCAGCGGGGGGGGCGCAACGGCCGAGCAGTACTTC. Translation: CASGGGATAEQYF.

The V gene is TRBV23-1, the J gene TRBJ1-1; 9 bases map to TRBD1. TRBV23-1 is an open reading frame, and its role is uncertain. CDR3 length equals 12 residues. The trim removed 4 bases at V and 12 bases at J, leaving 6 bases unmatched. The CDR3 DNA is TGCGCCAGCAGTCCCCAGACAGGGGGGACTTTCTTT. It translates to CASSPQTGGTFF.

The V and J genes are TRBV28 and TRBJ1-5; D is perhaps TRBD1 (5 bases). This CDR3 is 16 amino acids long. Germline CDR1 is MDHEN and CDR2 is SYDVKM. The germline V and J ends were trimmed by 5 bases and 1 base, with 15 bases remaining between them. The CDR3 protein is CASSVEPGRSNQPQHF. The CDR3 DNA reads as TGTGCCAGCAGTGTAGAGCCGGGACGGAGCAATCAGCCCCAGCATTTT.

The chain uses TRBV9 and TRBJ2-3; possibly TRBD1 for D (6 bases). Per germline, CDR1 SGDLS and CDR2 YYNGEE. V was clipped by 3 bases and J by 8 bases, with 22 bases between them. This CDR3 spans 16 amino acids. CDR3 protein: CASSGGASGAWGTQYF. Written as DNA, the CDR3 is TGTGCCAGCAGCGGAGGGGCTTCAGGGGCTTGGGGTACGCAGTATTTT.

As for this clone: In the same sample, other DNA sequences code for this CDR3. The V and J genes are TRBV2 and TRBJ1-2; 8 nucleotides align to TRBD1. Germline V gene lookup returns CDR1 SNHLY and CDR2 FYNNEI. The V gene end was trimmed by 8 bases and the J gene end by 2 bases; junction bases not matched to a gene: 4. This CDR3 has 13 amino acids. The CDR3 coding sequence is TGTGCCAGCGGAACAGGGGGGAACTATGGCTACACCTTC. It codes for CASGTGGNYGYTF.

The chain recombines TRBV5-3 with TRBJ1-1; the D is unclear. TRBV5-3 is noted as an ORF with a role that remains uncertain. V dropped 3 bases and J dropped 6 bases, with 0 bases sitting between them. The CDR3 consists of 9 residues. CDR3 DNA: TGTGCCAGAAGCTCTGAAGCTTTCTTT. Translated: CARSSEAFF.

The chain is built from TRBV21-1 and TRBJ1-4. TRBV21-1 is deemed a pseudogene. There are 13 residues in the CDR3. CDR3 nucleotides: TGTGCCAGCGTCCGGGCCCCACGGGAAAAACTGTTTTTT. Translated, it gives CASVRAPREKLFF.

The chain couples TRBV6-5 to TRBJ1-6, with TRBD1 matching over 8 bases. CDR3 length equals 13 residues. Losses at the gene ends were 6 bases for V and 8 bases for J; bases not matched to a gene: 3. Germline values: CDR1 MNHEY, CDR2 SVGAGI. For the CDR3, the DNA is TGTGCCAGCAGGGACAGGGAGTATTCACCCCTCCACTTT. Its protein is CASRDREYSPLHF.

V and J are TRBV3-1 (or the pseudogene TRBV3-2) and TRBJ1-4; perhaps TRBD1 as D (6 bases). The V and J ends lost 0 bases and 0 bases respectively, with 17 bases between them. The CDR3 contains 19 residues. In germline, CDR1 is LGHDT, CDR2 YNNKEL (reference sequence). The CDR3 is CASSQESWRPGATNEKLFF. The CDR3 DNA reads TGTGCCAGCAGCCAAGAAAGTTGGAGGCCAGGGGCAACTAATGAAAAACTGTTTTTT.

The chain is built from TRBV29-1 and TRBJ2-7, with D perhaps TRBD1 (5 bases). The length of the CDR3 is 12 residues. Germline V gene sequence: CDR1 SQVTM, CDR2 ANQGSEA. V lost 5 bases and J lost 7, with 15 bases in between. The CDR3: CSVLKGQYEQYF. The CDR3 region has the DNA TGCAGCGTTTTAAAGGGGCAATATGAGCAGTACTTC.

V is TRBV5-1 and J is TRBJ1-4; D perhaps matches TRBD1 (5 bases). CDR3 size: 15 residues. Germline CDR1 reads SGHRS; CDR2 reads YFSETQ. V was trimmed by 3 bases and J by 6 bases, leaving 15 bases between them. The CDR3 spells CASSWRRGEDEKLFF. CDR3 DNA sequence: TGCGCCAGCAGCTGGCGTCGAGGGGAGGATGAAAAACTGTTTTTT.

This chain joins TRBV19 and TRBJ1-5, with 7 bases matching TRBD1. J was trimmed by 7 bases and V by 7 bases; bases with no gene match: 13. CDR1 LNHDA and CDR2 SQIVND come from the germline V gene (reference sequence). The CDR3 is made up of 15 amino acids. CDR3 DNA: TGTGCCAGTACCCCCACGACAGGGTTTGGCCAGCCCCAGCATTTT. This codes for CASTPTTGFGQPQHF.

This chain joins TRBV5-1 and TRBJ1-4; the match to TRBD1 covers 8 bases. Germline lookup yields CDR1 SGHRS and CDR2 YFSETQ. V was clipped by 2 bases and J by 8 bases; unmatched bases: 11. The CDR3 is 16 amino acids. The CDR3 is CASSLQGGKSREKLFF. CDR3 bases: TGCGCCAGCAGCTTACAGGGGGGTAAGAGTCGGGAAAAACTGTTTTTT.

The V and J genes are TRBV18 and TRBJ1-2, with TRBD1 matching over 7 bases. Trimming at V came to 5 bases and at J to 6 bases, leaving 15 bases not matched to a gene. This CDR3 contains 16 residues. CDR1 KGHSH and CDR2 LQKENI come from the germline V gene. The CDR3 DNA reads TGTGCCAGCTCATCCCCGGACAGGCCCGGGCCAAATGGCTACACCTTC. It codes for CASSSPDRPGPNGYTF. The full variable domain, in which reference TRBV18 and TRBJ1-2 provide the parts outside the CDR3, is NAGVMQNPRHLVRRRGQEARLRCSPMKGHSHVYWYRQLPEEGLKFMVYLQKENIIDESGMPKERFSAEFPKEGPSILRIQQVVRGDSAAYFCASSSPDRPGPNGYTFGSGTRLTVV.

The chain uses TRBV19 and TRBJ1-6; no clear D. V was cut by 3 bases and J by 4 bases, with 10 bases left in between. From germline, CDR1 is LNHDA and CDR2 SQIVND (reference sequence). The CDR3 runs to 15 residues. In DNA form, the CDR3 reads TGTGCCAGTAGTATCTCCGCTGAGTATAATTCACCCCTCCACTTT. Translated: CASSISAEYNSPLHF.

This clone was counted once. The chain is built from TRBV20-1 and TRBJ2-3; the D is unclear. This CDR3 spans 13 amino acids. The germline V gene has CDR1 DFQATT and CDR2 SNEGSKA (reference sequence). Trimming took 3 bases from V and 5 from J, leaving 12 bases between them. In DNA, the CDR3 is TGCAGTGCTAGTAGGGAAGATGGAGATACGCAGTATTTT. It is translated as CSASREDGDTQYF.

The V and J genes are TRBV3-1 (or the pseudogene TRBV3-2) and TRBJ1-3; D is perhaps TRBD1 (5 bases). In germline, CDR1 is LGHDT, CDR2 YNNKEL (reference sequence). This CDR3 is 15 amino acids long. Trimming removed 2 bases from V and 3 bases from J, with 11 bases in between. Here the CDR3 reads CASSQLGTGGNTIYF. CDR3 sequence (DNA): TGTGCCAGCAGCCAACTTGGGACGGGTGGAAACACCATATATTTT.

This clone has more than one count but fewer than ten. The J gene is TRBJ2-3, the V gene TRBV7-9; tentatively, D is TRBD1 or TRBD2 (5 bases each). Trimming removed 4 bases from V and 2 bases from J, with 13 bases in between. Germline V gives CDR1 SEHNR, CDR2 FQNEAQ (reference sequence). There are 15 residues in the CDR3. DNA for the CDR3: TGTGCCAGCAGCTCGAGAGGGACCATCACAGATACGCAGTATTTT. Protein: CASSSRGTITDTQYF.

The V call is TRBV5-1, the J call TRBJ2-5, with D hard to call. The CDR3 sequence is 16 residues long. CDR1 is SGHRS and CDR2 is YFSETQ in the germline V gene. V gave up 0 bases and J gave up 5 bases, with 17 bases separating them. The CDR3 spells CASSLAGTPPWETQYF. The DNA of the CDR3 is TGCGCCAGCAGCTTGGCGGGTACTCCACCGTGGGAGACCCAGTACTTC.

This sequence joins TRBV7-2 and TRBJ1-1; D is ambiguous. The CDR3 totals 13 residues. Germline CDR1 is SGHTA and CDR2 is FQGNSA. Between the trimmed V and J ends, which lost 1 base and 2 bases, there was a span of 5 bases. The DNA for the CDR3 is TGTGCCAGCAGCTTAGTGGTAAACACTGAAGCTTTCTTT. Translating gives CASSLVVNTEAFF.

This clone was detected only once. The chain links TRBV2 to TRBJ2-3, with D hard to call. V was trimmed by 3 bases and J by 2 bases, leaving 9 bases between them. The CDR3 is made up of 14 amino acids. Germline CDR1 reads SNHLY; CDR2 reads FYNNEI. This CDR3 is CASSDRFPTDTQYF. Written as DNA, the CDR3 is TGTGCCAGCAGTGATAGGTTCCCCACAGATACGCAGTATTTT.

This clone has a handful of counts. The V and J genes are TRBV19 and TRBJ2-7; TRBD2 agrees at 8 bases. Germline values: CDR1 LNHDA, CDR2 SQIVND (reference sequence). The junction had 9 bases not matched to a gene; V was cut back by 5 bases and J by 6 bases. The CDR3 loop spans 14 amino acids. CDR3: CASSDIGTRGEQYF. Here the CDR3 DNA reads TGTGCCAGTAGTGATATAGGGACTAGGGGCGAGCAGTACTTC.